The 29 T cell receptor beta chains presented below share a single source sample, sequenced in a study of identical twins. Each CDR3 protein is one row after TCRdb ran MiXCR on the 5' RACE reads. The data show hundreds of thousands of distinct CDR3 sequences, about 7.5% seen once. The sample was also linked to a second study, of yellow fever vaccine responses in identical twins.

The sample was memory (CD45RO+) T cells sorted from blood. Receptors originate from a young woman in good health.

This clonotype has a count of ten or more. The V and J genes are TRBV10-1 and TRBJ2-2; 8 bases map to TRBD1. CDR3 length: 14 residues. Trimming cost V 7 bases and J 3 bases; bases outside gene matches: 4. Germline V lookup: CDR1 WNHNN, CDR2 SYGVQD (reference sequence). The CDR3 is CASMTGDHTGELFF. As DNA, the CDR3 is TGCGCCAGCATGACAGGGGACCACACCGGGGAGCTGTTTTTT.

This clonotype was picked up many times. This rearrangement joins TRBV12-3 or TRBV12-4 to TRBJ2-1; no reliable D call. With 3 bases removed from V and 4 bases from J, the gap between germline ends came to 4 bases. This CDR3 is 12 amino acids long. The CDR3 loop reads CASSFGYNEQFF. DNA of the CDR3: TGTGCCAGCAGTTTCGGATACAATGAGCAGTTCTTC.

There are many counts of this clonotype. The germline gene is not matched at one end of the junction; a read error may be the cause. V is TRBV15 and J is TRBJ2-1, with 8 bases identical to TRBD1. Looked up from germline, CDR1 is LNHNV and CDR2 is YYDKDF (reference sequence). CDR3 length equals 14 residues. The CDR3 nucleotides are TGTGCCACCAGCGGAGACAGGGGATACAATGAGCAGTTCTTC. Its protein product is CATSGDRGYNEQFF.

This clonotype appeared many times. V gene TRBV10-1 combines with J gene TRBJ2-4; either TRBD1 or TRBD2 may fit D (5 bases each). In germline, CDR1 is WNHNN, CDR2 SYGVQD (reference sequence). V lost 0 bases and J 7 bases, leaving 13 bases between the germline ends. The CDR3 loop spans 15 amino acids. CDR3 nucleotide sequence: TGCGCCAGCAGTGAGTCTGTGGGACCCGGGAACATTCAGTACTTC. Translation: CASSESVGPGNIQYF.

The chain uses TRBV15 and TRBJ2-7, with 7 bases matching TRBD1. V dropped 2 bases and J dropped 1; count of bases not matched to a gene: 8. CDR3 length equals 16 residues. CDR1 is LNHNV and CDR2 is YYDKDF in the germline V gene (reference sequence). The DNA of the CDR3 is TGTGCCACCAGCAGAAGACAGGGAAGTTCGTCCTACGAGCAGTACTTC. Protein product: CATSRRQGSSSYEQYF. The variable domain in full, completed from reference TRBV15 and TRBJ2-7, reads DAMVIQNPRYQVTQFGKPVTLSCSQTLNHNVMYWYQQKSSQAPKLLFHYYDKDFNNEADTPDNFQSRRPNTSFCFLDIRSPGLGDTAMYLCATSRRQGSSSYEQYFGPGTRLTVT.

This clonotype was recorded at least ten times. J is TRBJ1-5 and V is TRBV5-6, with D uncertain. There are 13 residues in the CDR3. Germline CDR1 reads SGHDT; CDR2 reads YYEEEE. Trimming cost V 2 bases and J 9 bases, with 12 bases left between them. CDR3 loop: CASSFTGERPQHF. The CDR3 region has the DNA TGTGCCAGCAGCTTCACGGGCGAGAGGCCCCAGCATTTT. Looking up the rest from reference TRBV5-6 and TRBJ1-5 gives the full variable domain: DAGVTQSPTHLIKTRGQQVTLRCSPKSGHDTVSWYQQALGQGPQFIFQYYEEEERQRGNFPDRFSGHQFPNYSSELNVNALLLGDSALYLCASSFTGERPQHFGDGTRLSIL.

This clonotype occurred a few times. The chain couples TRBV11-2 to TRBJ2-5, with D uncertain. This CDR3 is 21 amino acids long. V lost 1 base, J lost 2 bases, and 29 bases lay in between. Looked up from germline, CDR1 is SGHAT and CDR2 is FQNNGV. The CDR3 nucleotides read TGTGCCAGCAGCTTAGGAGCCTCACCATTCACAAGAGAACTTGCTCAAGAGACCCAGTACTTC. Translating it yields CASSLGASPFTRELAQETQYF.

There are many counts of this clonotype. The J gene is TRBJ2-5, the V gene TRBV29-1; the D call may be TRBD1 or TRBD2 (6 bases each). There are 16 residues in the CDR3. V shed 5 bases and J shed 5 bases, with 24 bases lying between them. Germline V CDR1 and CDR2: SQVTM, ANQGSEA. The CDR3 loop is CSVTPGAGGAGETQYF. As DNA, the CDR3 is TGCAGCGTTACACCTGGGGCCGGGGGCGCGGGGGAGACCCAGTACTTC.

The table lists this clonotype with a few counts. The chain is built from TRBV24-1 and TRBJ1-2; 8 bases are shared with TRBD1. CDR1 and CDR2 (germline): KGHDR, SFDVKD. The CDR3 runs 15 residues. Germline trimming cut 3 bases from V and 2 bases from J; bases unmatched to any gene: 4. The DNA of the CDR3 is TGTGCCACCAGTGATGCCGGGACAGGCAACTATGGCTACACCTTC. It yields the protein CATSDAGTGNYGYTF.

This chain links TRBV28 with TRBJ1-1, with a tentative D call TRBD1 (5 bases). Looked up from germline, CDR1 is MDHEN and CDR2 is SYDVKM. This CDR3 spans 16 amino acids. V dropped 5 bases and J dropped 4 bases, with 20 bases sitting between them. CDR3 amino acids: CASSTGPGRVSTEAFF. In DNA form, the CDR3 reads TGTGCCAGCAGTACCGGACCGGGCAGGGTGAGCACTGAAGCTTTCTTT.

This clonotype occurred many times. As DNA, the CDR3 is TGTGCCAGCTCACCATATGGAGGACTAGCGGGGAGCGAGCAGTACTTC. It encodes CASSPYGGLAGSEQYF. This chain joins TRBV18 and TRBJ2-7, with 12 bases that match TRBD2. The CDR3 has 16 residues. Germline trimming cut 2 bases from V and 6 bases from J; bases unmatched to any gene: 8. Germline lookup yields CDR1 KGHSH and CDR2 LQKENI.

This clonotype was detected only a few times. The genes are TRBV20-1 and TRBJ2-3; TRBD2 matches 14 bases. With 6 bases clipped from V and 4 bases from J, the junction kept 12 bases outside the gene matches. Germline assignment: CDR1 DFQATT and CDR2 SNEGSKA (reference sequence). The length of the CDR3 is 17 residues. CDR3 coding DNA: TGCAGTGCCGACCAGACTAGCGGGGGGGCCACGGCAGATACGCAGTATTTT. It specifies CSADQTSGGATADTQYF.

The chain recombines TRBV4-1 with TRBJ2-7; D is undetermined. Trimming removed 3 bases at V and 6 bases at J, with 18 bases between. The CDR3 spans 15 residues. Germline CDR1 is MGHRA and CDR2 is YSYEKL. CDR3 nucleotide sequence: TGCGCCAGCAGCCAGGCTCAGCCTAGTCTGGGCGAGCAGTACTTC. This sequence encodes CASSQAQPSLGEQYF.

There are many counts of this clonotype. V usage is TRBV20-1 and J usage is TRBJ2-3, with TRBD2 as a possible D gene (5 bases). Trimming removed 4 bases from V and 3 bases from J, with 11 bases in between. Germline V gives CDR1 DFQATT, CDR2 SNEGSKA (reference sequence). This CDR3 region has 13 residues. The CDR3 bases are TGCAGTGCTACCGGGGTGTATACAGATACGCAGTATTTT. Translation: CSATGVYTDTQYF.

The chain carries TRBV18 and TRBJ2-3; D might be TRBD2 (5 bases). The CDR3 totals 15 residues. Germline CDR1 KGHSH, CDR2 LQKENI. Between the trimmed V and J ends, which lost 7 bases and 4 bases, there was a span of 18 bases. For the CDR3, the DNA is TGTGCCAGCTACCCACCGGCTAGCTTTCCAGATACGCAGTATTTT. This sequence encodes CASYPPASFPDTQYF.

This clonotype occurred many times. This sequence joins TRBV5-1 and TRBJ2-2; 7 bases line up with TRBD1. This CDR3 is 14 amino acids long. V dropped 4 bases and J dropped 4; count of bases not matched to a gene: 4. CDR1 and CDR2 from the germline V gene are SGHRS and YFSETQ. The CDR3 here is CASSGGQPTGELFF. The CDR3 region has the DNA TGCGCCAGCAGCGGGGGACAGCCCACCGGGGAGCTGTTTTTT. Supplemented by reference TRBV5-1 and TRBJ2-2, the full variable domain reads KAGVTQTPRYLIKTRGQQVTLSCSPISGHRSVSWYQQTPGQGLQFLFEYFSETQRNKGNFPGRFSGRQFSNSRSEMNVSTLELGDSALYLCASSGGQPTGELFFGEGSRLTVL.

V gene TRBV28 combines with J gene TRBJ2-7, with 8 bases lining up with TRBD1. The CDR3 is 15 residues long. Germline-derived CDR1 and CDR2 are MDHEN and SYDVKM. J was trimmed by 4 bases and V by 6 bases; bases with no gene match: 11. The CDR3 sequence: CASSPPSGQGYEQYF. As DNA, the CDR3 is TGTGCCAGCAGCCCCCCCTCTGGACAGGGTTACGAGCAGTACTTC.

The chain has TRBV5-6 and TRBJ1-2, with no clear D. The germline V and J ends were trimmed by 1 base and 1 base, with 11 bases remaining between them. Germline V gives CDR1 SGHDT, CDR2 YYEEEE. The CDR3 consists of 15 residues. CDR3: CASSLFKAVNYGYTF. Here the CDR3 DNA reads TGTGCCAGCAGCTTGTTCAAGGCCGTTAACTATGGCTACACCTTC.

This clonotype was observed many times. CDR3 loop: CASSLNPVAEAFF. CDR3 coding DNA: TGTGCCAGCAGTTTAAACCCCGTTGCTGAAGCTTTCTTT. The V call is TRBV6-2 or TRBV6-3, the J call TRBJ1-1, with D hard to call. The germline V gene has CDR1 MNHEY and CDR2 SVGEGT. Between the trimmed V and J ends, which lost 4 bases and 6 bases, there was a span of 12 bases. This CDR3 has 13 residues.

The chain employs TRBV13 and TRBJ2-5; 10 nucleotides align to TRBD2. Unmatched junction bases numbered 8, after V lost 5 bases and J lost 2 bases. This CDR3 spans 16 amino acids. Germline CDR1 PRHDT, CDR2 FYEKMQ (reference sequence). CDR3 region: CASSPPELAGQETQYF. CDR3 sequence (DNA): TGTGCCAGCAGCCCGCCGGAACTAGCGGGACAAGAGACCCAGTACTTC.

The V gene is TRBV10-2, the J gene TRBJ2-3; D is ambiguous. From germline, CDR1 is WSHSY and CDR2 SAAADI. The CDR3 runs to 11 residues. V was pared by 0 bases and J by 5 bases, with 0 bases between. CDR3 amino acids: CASSESDTQYF. DNA for the CDR3: TGCGCCAGCAGTGAGTCAGATACGCAGTATTTT.

This clonotype was picked up a small number of times. The gene calls are TRBV6-1 and TRBJ2-5; 9 nucleotides agree with TRBD1. V shed 6 bases, J shed 4 bases, and the junction held 12 bases outside the gene matches. This CDR3 spans 16 amino acids. Germline CDR1 reads MNHNS; CDR2 reads SASEGT. CDR3 bases: TGTGCCAGCAGCCGCCCGGGACAGGGCTTTACAGAGACCCAGTACTTC. This sequence encodes CASSRPGQGFTETQYF.

This clonotype has a count of ten or more. The chain links TRBV27 to TRBJ2-7; TRBD1 might be the D (5 bases). The V gene lost 10 bases and the J gene lost 2 bases, with 21 bases spanning the gap. This CDR3 has 15 amino acids. Germline V gives CDR1 MNHEY, CDR2 SMNVEV (reference sequence). DNA of the CDR3: TGTGCCACTTCCCTTCAGGGATTTGGTCCCTACGAGCAGTACTTC. Residues: CATSLQGFGPYEQYF.

This clonotype was observed at least ten times. The rearrangement joins TRBV4-2 to TRBJ1-4; no firm D call. Trimming stripped 0 bases from V and 13 bases from J, with 18 bases between. The germline CDR1 and CDR2 sequences are LGHNA and YNFKEQ. CDR3 length: 15 amino acids. CDR3 amino acids: CASSQDILQAASLFF. The DNA of the CDR3 is TGTGCCAGCAGCCAAGATATCCTCCAGGCGGCGTCACTGTTTTTT.

This rearrangement joins TRBV4-2 to TRBJ2-3; the D is unclear. This CDR3 region has 12 residues. The V end was cut by 4 bases, the J end by 14 bases, with 16 bases between. CDR1 LGHNA and CDR2 YNFKEQ come from the germline V gene. This CDR3 is CASSPRPIERYF. CDR3 DNA sequence: TGTGCCAGCAGCCCAAGGCCTATTGAGCGGTATTTT.

This clonotype has at least ten counts. In nucleotides, the CDR3 is TGTGCCAGCAGCTTGGGGCAACGTCAGTTCTTC. This sequence encodes CASSLGQRQFF. The genes are TRBV7-2 and TRBJ2-1, with D maybe TRBD1 (5 bases). Germline loops: CDR1 SGHTA, CDR2 FQGNSA. The CDR3 has 11 residues. Trimming took 3 bases from V and 13 from J, leaving 10 bases between them. Looking up the rest from reference TRBV7-2 and TRBJ2-1 gives the full variable domain: GAGVSQSPSNKVTEKGKDVELRCDPISGHTALYWYRQSLGQGLEFLIYFQGNSAPDKSGLPSDRFSAERTGGSVSTLTIQRTQQEDSAVYLCASSLGQRQFFGPGTRLTVL.

At least ten counts were recorded for this clonotype. The CDR3 sequence: CAIRVPSGNTIYF. CDR3 DNA sequence: TGTGCCATCAGGGTGCCCTCTGGAAACACCATATATTTT. This chain connects TRBV10-3 to TRBJ1-3; D uncertain. The CDR3 is 13 residues long. Trimming left V 6 bases short and J 0 bases short, with 6 bases between. The germline gives CDR1 ENHRY, CDR2 SYGVKD.

Ten or more counts support this clonotype. The chain joins TRBV20-1 to TRBJ2-4, with no clear D. V lost 3 bases, J lost 1 base, and 10 bases lay in between. CDR1 is DFQATT and CDR2 is SNEGSKA in the germline V gene (reference sequence). This CDR3 spans 14 amino acids. The CDR3 DNA sequence: TGCAGTGCTAGGGCAGGCAGGGCCAAAAACATTCAGTACTTC. It specifies CSARAGRAKNIQYF.

This clonotype showed up just a few times. The J gene is TRBJ1-1, the V gene TRBV27, with D perhaps TRBD1 (5 bases). The CDR3 is 14 amino acids. Trimming stripped 3 bases from V and 3 bases from J, with 11 bases between. Germline V gives CDR1 MNHEY, CDR2 SMNVEV (reference sequence). The CDR3 here is CASSLLGLDTEAFF. The CDR3 nucleotides read TGTGCCAGCAGTTTGCTGGGGCTGGACACTGAAGCTTTCTTT.